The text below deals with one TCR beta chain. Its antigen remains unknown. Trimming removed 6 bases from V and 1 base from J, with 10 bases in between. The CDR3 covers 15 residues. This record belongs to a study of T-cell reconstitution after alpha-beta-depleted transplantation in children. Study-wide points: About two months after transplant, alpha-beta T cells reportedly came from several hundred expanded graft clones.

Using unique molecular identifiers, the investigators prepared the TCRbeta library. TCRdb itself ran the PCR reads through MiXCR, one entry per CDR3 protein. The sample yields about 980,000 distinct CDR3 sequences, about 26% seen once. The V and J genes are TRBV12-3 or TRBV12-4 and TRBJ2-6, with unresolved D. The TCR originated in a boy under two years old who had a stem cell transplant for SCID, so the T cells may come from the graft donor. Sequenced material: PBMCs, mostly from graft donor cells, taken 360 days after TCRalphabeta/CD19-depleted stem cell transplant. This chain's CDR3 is CASRGFWSGANVLTF. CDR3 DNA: TGTGCCAGCAGAGGATTCTGGTCTGGGGCCAACGTCCTGACTTTC.